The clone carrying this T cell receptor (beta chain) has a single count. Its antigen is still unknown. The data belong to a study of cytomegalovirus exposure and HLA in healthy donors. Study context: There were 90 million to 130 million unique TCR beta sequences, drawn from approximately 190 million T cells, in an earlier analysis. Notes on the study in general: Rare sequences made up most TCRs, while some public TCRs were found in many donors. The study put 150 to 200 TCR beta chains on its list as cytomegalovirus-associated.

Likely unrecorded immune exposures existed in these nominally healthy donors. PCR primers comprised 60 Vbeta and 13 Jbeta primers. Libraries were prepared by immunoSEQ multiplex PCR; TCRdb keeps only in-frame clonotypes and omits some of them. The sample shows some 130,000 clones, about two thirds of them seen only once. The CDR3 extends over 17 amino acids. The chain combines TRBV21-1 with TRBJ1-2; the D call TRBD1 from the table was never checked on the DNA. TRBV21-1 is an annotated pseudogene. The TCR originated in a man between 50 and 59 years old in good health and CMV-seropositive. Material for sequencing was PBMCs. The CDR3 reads CASRSKGEPPNDYGYTF. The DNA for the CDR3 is TGTGCCAGCAGGTCAAAGGGGGAACCCCCTAATGACTATGGCTACACCTTC.